This TCR beta chain was obtained from a study of blood T cell repertoires in COVID-19. About the research overall: Sites in the United States, Italy and Spain provided acute and convalescent COVID-19 samples. PBMCs, B-cell-depleted T cells, or T cells were the source of the cDNA or gDNA that made up the material.

The sample holds one count of this clone. Per the authors' pipeline: Amplifying reference gene primers gave estimates of nucleated cell counts. The method was immunoSEQ multiplex PCR; TCRdb's version includes in-frame clones alone and lacks a portion of them. V and J calls and clone size follow that table, whereas D and trimming were derived from the DNA. Of some 80,000 clones in the sample, 80% to 85% were seen once. The germline CDR1 and CDR2 sequences are LGHDT and YNNKEL (reference sequence). The ends were cut back, 0 bases at V and 9 bases at J, with 14 bases in the middle. This CDR3 has 14 amino acids.

V and J are TRBV3-1 (or the pseudogene TRBV3-2) and TRBJ1-1, with D uncertain. The sample was peripheral blood. The source of this sequence is a woman in her 70s with acute or convalescent COVID-19. The CDR3 DNA sequence: TGTGCCAGCAGCCAAGATCGGTCAGGAGGTAAAGCTTTCTTT. It specifies CASSQDRSGGKAFF.